The 8 T cell receptor beta chains below were found in one sample sequenced in a study of blood T cell repertoires in COVID-19. Clones were sequenced by immunoSEQ multiplex PCR, and TCRdb holds only the in-frame ones, with some missing. The sample shows about 170,000 clones, approximately 90% of them seen only once. The material sequenced was peripheral blood. These receptors originate from a man aged 50 or older who had recovered from COVID-19.

This clone was seen more than once but under ten times. The chain uses TRBV4-3 and TRBJ2-7; 10 bases fit TRBD2. V was clipped by 0 bases and J by 4 bases; unmatched bases: 3. The CDR3 has 15 amino acids. Germline loops: CDR1 LGHNA, CDR2 YSLEER. The CDR3: CASSQEAGGPYEQYF. CDR3 nucleotide sequence: TGCGCCAGCAGCCAAGAAGCGGGAGGGCCGTACGAGCAGTACTTC.

V and J are TRBV9 and TRBJ1-1, with D perhaps matching TRBD1 (6 bases). CDR3 length: 14 residues. The germline V gene encodes CDR1 SGDLS and CDR2 YYNGEE. V gave up 3 bases and J gave up 5 bases, with 14 bases separating them. CDR3 nucleotides: TGTGCCAGCAGCGGGAGGGGGGGAAGGACTGAAGCTTTCTTT. Its protein product is CASSGRGGRTEAFF.

The chain recombines TRBV29-1 with TRBJ2-7; 9 bases fit TRBD1. The germline V gene encodes CDR1 SQVTM and CDR2 ANQGSEA. The CDR3 extends over 11 amino acids. V lost 7 bases to trimming and J lost 7 bases; unmatched junction nucleotides: 5. The CDR3 coding sequence is TGCAGCGCCGACAGGGGGGAAGAGCAGTACTTC. Its protein is CSADRGEEQYF.

This chain uses TRBV27 with TRBJ1-2, with TRBD1 matching over 8 bases. Germline V CDR1 and CDR2: MNHEY, SMNVEV (reference sequence). The CDR3 has 14 residues. V lost 0 bases, J lost 3 bases, and 0 bases stayed unmatched. The CDR3 DNA is TGTGCCAGCAGTTTATCGGGACAGGACTATGGCTACACCTTC. Protein: CASSLSGQDYGYTF.

The CDR3 nucleotides read TGTGCCAGCCGGGATATTGGGGGGAGCAACCCCAACTCTGGGGCCAACGTCCTGACTTTC. This gives the protein CASRDIGGSNPNSGANVLTF. V and J are TRBV19 and TRBJ2-6; D is perhaps TRBD2 (6 bases). Trimming pared 9 bases from V and 0 bases from J, leaving 27 bases between. This CDR3 is built from 20 residues. Germline CDR1 LNHDA, CDR2 SQIVND (reference sequence).

The rearrangement links TRBV29-1 to TRBJ2-1; unclear D gene. The ends were cut back, 6 bases at V and 5 bases at J, with 11 bases in the middle. The CDR3 covers 12 residues. Germline V CDR1 and CDR2: SQVTM, ANQGSEA. CDR3 DNA: TGCAGCGTGCGGCCCCAGAACAATGAGCAGTTCTTC. It translates to CSVRPQNNEQFF.

The genes are TRBV4-1 and TRBJ2-3; 11 bases fit TRBD2. The junction had 9 bases not matched to a gene; V was cut back by 0 bases and J by 4 bases. The CDR3 has 18 amino acids. In germline, CDR1 is MGHRA, CDR2 YSYEKL. The CDR3 coding sequence is TGCGCCAGCAGCCAAGATCTAATAGCGGGGGGGCCCCCAGATACGCAGTATTTT. This sequence encodes CASSQDLIAGGPPDTQYF.

The V call is TRBV25-1, the J call TRBJ1-3, with a possible D match to TRBD1 (5 bases). The ends were cut back, 0 bases at V and 0 bases at J, with 6 bases in the middle. The CDR3 runs 15 residues. The germline V gene encodes CDR1 MGHDK and CDR2 SYGVNS. The CDR3 loop is CASSEYTGSGNTIYF. Written as DNA, the CDR3 is TGTGCCAGCAGTGAATATACAGGCTCTGGAAACACCATATATTTT.